One and the same sample provided the 10 T cell receptor beta chains below, sequenced in a study of T-cell memory formation after mild COVID-19. TCRdb independently ran MiXCR on the 5' RACE reads; one entry per CDR3 protein. The sample holds a few hundred thousand distinct CDR3 sequences; approximately 15% are singletons and the top ten take about 22%. What was sequenced was PBMCs or a T cell subset sorted from them (not recorded which). These receptors were collected from a young man who had mild COVID-19 (a few samples of this study predate the infection). Cell type and time point are not known.

This clonotype was seen a handful of times. V usage is TRBV20-1 and J usage is TRBJ2-7, with D perhaps TRBD1 (6 bases). The V end was cut by 5 bases, the J end by 2 bases, with 13 bases between. Germline lookup yields CDR1 DFQATT and CDR2 SNEGSKA (reference sequence). The CDR3 is 13 amino acids. In DNA, the CDR3 is TGCAGTGCTGGAAGACAGGACACCTACGAGCAGTACGTC. Protein product: CSAGRQDTYEQYV.

This rearrangement joins TRBV7-2 to TRBJ2-1, with TRBD2 identical over 8 bases. The germline V gene encodes CDR1 SGHTA and CDR2 FQGNSA. The CDR3 has 14 amino acids. Trimming took 2 bases from V and 9 from J; bases not matched to a gene: 6. CDR3 DNA: TGTGCCAGCAGCTTAAGCGGGGGCGGGCGTGAGCAGTTCTTC. Translated, it gives CASSLSGGGREQFF.

The J gene is TRBJ2-2, the V gene TRBV5-5; 11 bases align to TRBD2. Germline V gene data show CDR1 as SGHKS and CDR2 as YYEKEE (reference sequence). V shed 4 bases and J 5 bases; nucleotides not matched to a gene: 10. CDR3 length: 17 residues. CDR3 loop: CASSPRLAGGFTGELFF. The CDR3 DNA follows: TGTGCCAGCAGCCCCCGCCTAGCGGGGGGTTTTACCGGGGAGCTGTTTTTT.

This chain connects TRBV7-2 to TRBJ2-1; D remains unclear. The closer fit of TRBJ2-7 to the DNA end suggests the J call may be wrong. This CDR3 has 14 amino acids. The germline CDR1 and CDR2 sequences are SGHTA and FQGNSA. The CDR3 region is CASSFCRHSYEQYF. The CDR3 DNA is TGTGCCAGCAGCTTTTGCAGGCACTCCTACGAGCAGTACTTC.

A few counts support this clonotype. CDR3 sequence (DNA): TGTGCCAGCAGCTTAGGACGATTCCTGACAGGGAAAATAACCGGGGAGCTGTTTTTT. Protein: CASSLGRFLTGKITGELFF. This chain links TRBV7-2 with TRBJ2-2; 7 bases map to TRBD1. Losses at the gene ends were 1 base for V and 5 bases for J; bases not matched to a gene: 16. CDR1 and CDR2 from the germline V gene are SGHTA and FQGNSA. This CDR3 region has 19 residues.

This clonotype was picked up a small number of times. This chain links TRBV4-2 with TRBJ1-2; D may be TRBD1 (6 bases). V lost 4 bases and J 0 bases, leaving 12 bases between the germline ends. Germline assignment: CDR1 LGHNA and CDR2 YNFKEQ. The length of the CDR3 is 15 residues. The CDR3 DNA is TGTGCCAGCAGCCCCGCCGAGGGGGCTAACTATGGCTACACCTTC. Its protein is CASSPAEGANYGYTF.

V usage is TRBV21-1 and J usage is TRBJ2-7. TRBV21-1 is a pseudogene. The CDR3 loop spans 12 amino acids. For the CDR3, the DNA is TGTGCCAGCAGCTCCGACAAAACGGAGCAGTACGTC. Translated: CASSSDKTEQYV.

This chain uses TRBV5-1 with TRBJ2-1, with 16 bases matching TRBD2. The V gene end was trimmed by 4 bases and the J gene end by 0 bases; junction bases not matched to a gene: 10. The CDR3 totals 20 residues. Germline values: CDR1 SGHRS, CDR2 YFSETQ. For the CDR3, the DNA is TGCGCCAGCAGCGGGACCGGGACTAGCGGGGGGGCTGGCTCCTACAATGAGCAGTTCTTC. Its translation is CASSGTGTSGGAGSYNEQFF.

This clonotype came up many times. The chain joins TRBV7-3 to TRBJ2-3, with D perhaps being TRBD1 or TRBD2 (5 bases each). The CDR3 consists of 15 residues. With 3 bases removed from V and 6 bases from J, the gap between germline ends came to 16 bases. Germline loops: CDR1 SGHTA, CDR2 FQGTGA. The CDR3 sequence: CASSFGGFRKDTQYF. CDR3 nucleotide sequence: TGTGCCAGCAGCTTTGGGGGTTTTAGAAAGGATACGCAGTATTTT. The variable domain in full, with the rest retrieved from reference TRBV7-3 and TRBJ2-3, is GAGVSQTPSNKVTEKGKYVELRCDPISGHTALYWYRQSLGQGPEFLIYFQGTGAADDSGLPNDRFFAVRPEGSVSTLKIQRTERGDSAVYLCASSFGGFRKDTQYFGPGTRLTVL.

This clonotype was detected only a few times. The V gene is TRBV25-1, the J gene TRBJ1-3; D is perhaps TRBD1 (6 bases). CDR3 size: 14 residues. V was shortened by 2 bases and J by 4 bases, with 9 bases between the two germline ends. CDR1 MGHDK and CDR2 SYGVNS come from the germline V gene. For the CDR3, the DNA is TGTGCCAGCAGTGAACAGGGGAGGGGAAACACCATATATTTT. Its protein product is CASSEQGRGNTIYF. The full variable domain, with the rest looked up from reference TRBV25-1 and TRBJ1-3, is EADIYQTPRYLVIGTGKKITLECSQTMGHDKMYWYQQDPGMELHLIHYSYGVNSTEKGDLSSESTVSRIRTEHFPLTLESARPSHTSQYLCASSEQGRGNTIYFGEGSWLTVV.